This T cell receptor beta chain is drawn from a study of T cell clusters in autoimmune cytopenias (dated by TCRdb to the late 2010s). A note on the overall study: Per sample, TRB sequencing gave a median depth of about 49,000 reads and a median of roughly 2,500 distinct TRB clonotypes. Peripheral blood TRB and IGH repertoires were sequenced in autoimmune cytopenia patients at active disease and during treatment follow-up, alongside healthy, CLL and autoimmune hepatitis controls. The goal of the study was to determine whether autoimmune cytopenia patients have a disease-specific immune repertoire signature that could serve as a blood-based biomarker.

What the work shows at the level of the full study, not this receptor alone: The cluster-lack signature was not observed for secondary cytopenia versus CLL, as the signature was apparently masked by the dominant lymphoma-associated repertoire. The TRB repertoire shifts, including less even repertoires in secondary cytopenia and CLL, mostly reflected lymphoma bias and not autoimmunity. Compared with active autoimmune hepatitis patients, healthy donors had almost three times as many exclusive TRB clusters, a finding consistent with an autoimmunity-wide signature. A lack of physiological T cell clusters in primary autoimmune cytopenia patients was suggested by GLIPH, as 51 clusters were found to be exclusive to healthy donors versus around 17 exclusive to patients. The T cell clusters were defined in silico only, and their functional role remained to be validated experimentally.

Reading the germline V gene (reference sequence) gives CDR1 LNHNV and CDR2 YYDKDF. The CDR3 covers 14 residues, taking in both the cysteine and the phenylalanine. There is no recorded DNA. Each sample's TRB amplification started from 250 to 300 ng of peripheral blood genomic DNA, which corresponds to tens of thousands of genome equivalents. To amplify TRB rearrangements, a touch-down multiplex PCR protocol was run with the TRB-A and TRB-B primer pools combined in a single tube. Two consecutive PCR reactions with Phusion HS II polymerase added Illumina adapters and sample indices to the amplicons. The amplicons were gel-purified using the NucleoSpin Gel and PCR Clean-up kit, after which quantification was performed by Qubit and quality was checked on an Agilent 2100 Bioanalyzer. Sequencing of the libraries was done on an Illumina MiSeq with 600-cycle, single-indexed, paired-end runs. For the original study's pipeline: MiXCR version 2.1.12 with the default MiXCR reference library was used to align and assemble TRB reads. A clone was defined by each unique CDR3 nucleotide sequence, and the analysis included only productive sequences with two or more reads. Alpha-parameterized diversity profiles (alpha 0 to 5), including the Shannon (alpha 1) and Simpson (alpha 2) indices, were computed with an R script to assess repertoire diversity. Combinatorial TRB VJ usage was computed with the tcR package and compared between cohorts by principal component analysis with ade4. Using GLIPH, TCRbeta CDR3s were clustered on pairs of cohorts matched for age and read depth, and a Wilcoxon test was used to compare cluster frequencies. The reads were reprocessed in TCRdb, with one entry per CDR3 protein sequence and no accompanying DNA. V and J calls and clone size were set by TCRdb, not the authors. This sample's listing comprises about 15,000 distinct CDR3 sequences. The leading ten clones occupy 2% to 2.5% of the sample.

Concerning this clonotype itself: This clone's antigen is unknown.

This clonotype was sampled from a human donor with an autoimmune cytopenia or autoimmune hepatitis (not recorded which). The sequencing input was peripheral blood. This sequence uses TRBV15 and TRBJ1-2. The CDR3 region reads CATSRDGGGYGYTF.